This T cell receptor beta chain was identified in a study of cytomegalovirus exposure and HLA in healthy donors. General study results and limits: Sequencing likely generated an artifact that appeared as a cluster of highly shared sequence variants. Within an earlier analysis, most TCR beta V segments proved productive either about 90% or about 30% of the time. CMV serostatus was the sole immune exposure data available.

As regards this clone: Its target is not known.

This PCR relied on a set of 60 Vbeta primers and 13 Jbeta primers. Produced via immunoSEQ multiplex PCR; TCRdb's table is partial and in-frame only. Of over 130,000 clones listed, around two thirds are singletons. The sample consisted of PBMCs. The source of this sequence is a male donor in good health and CMV-seronegative.

The CDR3 DNA follows: TGTGCCAGCAGTCCGGGACTAGCCCCGTATGGCACAGATACGCAGTATTTT. Translating it yields CASSPGLAPYGTDTQYF. The chain links TRBV14 to TRBJ2-3; 9 bases map to TRBD2. Looked up from germline, CDR1 is SGHDN and CDR2 is FVKESK. The CDR3 spans 17 residues. Unmatched junction bases numbered 11, after V lost 6 bases and J lost 1 base.